This is a list of T cell receptor beta chains from one sample in a study of cytomegalovirus exposure and HLA in healthy donors. TCRdb's table, derived via immunoSEQ multiplex PCR, lists solely in-frame clones and lacks some. The sample has under 200,000 clones; roughly 76% are singletons. The sample taken for sequencing was PBMCs. Every receptor here comes from a woman between 45 and 65 years old in good health and CMV-seronegative. The CDR3 runs from the conserved cysteine through the conserved F or W. The order of the fields is clone size, D gene, V gene, J gene, CDR3 DNA, CDR3 protein. D genes are given only for firm matches. Clone size is shown for a subset of rows, as once, few, many or a class of expanded clone.

clone size: .
D gene: .
V gene: TRBV5-1
J gene: TRBJ2-7
CDR3 DNA: TGCGCCAGCAGGTGGGGTTACGAAGGGGCAGGGAAGCTCAACGAGCAGTACTTC
CDR3 protein: CASRWGYEGAGKLNEQYF

clone size: .
D gene: TRBD1
V gene: TRBV28
J gene: TRBJ1-5
CDR3 DNA: TGTGCCAGCAGTCAGAGACAGGGGATGGGGCAGCCCCAGCATTTT
CDR3 protein: CASSQRQGMGQPQHF

clone size: once
D gene: .
V gene: TRBV2
J gene: TRBJ2-5
CDR3 DNA: TGTGCCAGCAGGCTGGGGCTCCAGGGGACCCAGTACTTC
CDR3 protein: CASRLGLQGTQYF

clone size: .
D gene: .
V gene: TRBV6-1
J gene: TRBJ1-1
CDR3 DNA: TGTGCCAGCAGTGAAGATGGCAGAATGAACACTGAAGCTTTCTTT
CDR3 protein: CASSEDGRMNTEAFF

clone size: .
D gene: .
V gene: TRBV7-3
J gene: TRBJ1-1
CDR3 DNA: TGTGCCAGCAGCTTAAATCGGGAGAACACTGAAGCTTTCTTT
CDR3 protein: CASSLNRENTEAFF

clone size: .
D gene: .
V gene: TRBV21-1
J gene: TRBJ1-2
CDR3 DNA: TGTGCCAGCAGGGGGGGCTATGGCTACACCTTC
CDR3 protein: CASRGGYGYTF

clone size: .
D gene: .
V gene: TRBV28
J gene: TRBJ2-7
CDR3 DNA: TGTGCCAGCAGTTTACAAGGGGCGGCCTACGAGCAGTACTTC
CDR3 protein: CASSLQGAAYEQYF

clone size: .
D gene: .
V gene: TRBV2
J gene: TRBJ1-2
CDR3 DNA: TGTGCCAGCAGTGAAGGACAAGGCTATGGCTACACCTTC
CDR3 protein: CASSEGQGYGYTF

clone size: once
D gene: TRBD2
V gene: TRBV4-3
J gene: TRBJ2-5
CDR3 DNA: TGCGCCAGCAGCCAAGAATTGCCGGCGACTAGCGGGAGTGAGACCCAGTACTTC
CDR3 protein: CASSQELPATSGSETQYF

clone size: few
D gene: TRBD2
V gene: TRBV7-2
J gene: TRBJ2-3
CDR3 DNA: TGTGCCAGCAGCTTATATTTGGTCGGGGGGGGCGTAGGGAATACGCAGTATTTT
CDR3 protein: CASSLYLVGGGVGNTQYF

clone size: .
D gene: .
V gene: TRBV5-1
J gene: TRBJ2-7
CDR3 DNA: TGCGCCAGCAGCTTCCGAGATTCCTACGAGCAGTACTTC
CDR3 protein: CASSFRDSYEQYF

clone size: few
D gene: TRBD2
V gene: TRBV7-7
J gene: TRBJ2-5
CDR3 DNA: TGTGCCAGCAGCTCCGAACCTAGCGGGAACCAGTACTTC
CDR3 protein: CASSSEPSGNQYF

clone size: .
D gene: TRBD1
V gene: TRBV18
J gene: TRBJ2-5
CDR3 DNA: TGTGCCAGCTCACCCCCCGGGACAGGGCCCCAAGAGACCCAGTACTTC
CDR3 protein: CASSPPGTGPQETQYF

clone size: .
D gene: .
V gene: TRBV7-2
J gene: TRBJ2-5
CDR3 DNA: TGTGCCAGCAGCTTAAAGGGGGTTCGGGAGACCCAGTACTTC
CDR3 protein: CASSLKGVRETQYF

clone size: once
D gene: TRBD2
V gene: TRBV4-2
J gene: TRBJ2-7
CDR3 DNA: TGTGCCAGCAGCCAAGAACCTAGCGGGAGCTACGAGCAGTACTTC
CDR3 protein: CASSQEPSGSYEQYF

clone size: .
D gene: .
V gene: TRBV30
J gene: TRBJ1-6
CDR3 DNA: TGTGCCTGGAGGAATGAGGGTAGTTCACCCCTCCACTTT
CDR3 protein: CAWRNEGSSPLHF

clone size: once
D gene: .
V gene: TRBV9
J gene: TRBJ2-2
CDR3 DNA: TGTGCCAGCAGCGTAGTGGAGACCGGGGAGCTGTTTTTT
CDR3 protein: CASSVVETGELFF

clone size: .
D gene: .
V gene: TRBV5-6
J gene: TRBJ2-7
CDR3 DNA: TGTGCCAGCAGCTTGGACAGGGCCTACGAGCAGTACTTC
CDR3 protein: CASSLDRAYEQYF

clone size: once
D gene: TRBD2
V gene: TRBV4-2
J gene: TRBJ2-7
CDR3 DNA: TGTGCCAGCAGCCTCTCTAGCGGGCTGGCCTACGAGCAGTACTTC
CDR3 protein: CASSLSSGLAYEQYF

clone size: .
D gene: TRBD1
V gene: TRBV30
J gene: TRBJ2-1
CDR3 DNA: TGTGCCTGGATTACCGGGACAGGGTCTCGTGAGCAGTTCTTC
CDR3 protein: CAWITGTGSREQFF

clone size: .
D gene: .
V gene: TRBV14
J gene: TRBJ2-7
CDR3 DNA: TGTGCCAGCAGCCCCAAGGAGGCCCTCCCCTACGAGCAGTACTTC
CDR3 protein: CASSPKEALPYEQYF

clone size: .
D gene: TRBD1
V gene: TRBV6-5
J gene: TRBJ1-1
CDR3 DNA: TGTGCCAGCAGACGGGACAGGGAAACTGAAGCTTTCTTT
CDR3 protein: CASRRDRETEAFF

clone size: .
D gene: TRBD1
V gene: TRBV28
J gene: TRBJ2-3
CDR3 DNA: TGTGCCAGCAGTCCGGGACAGATAATCACAGATACGCAGTATTTT
CDR3 protein: CASSPGQIITDTQYF

clone size: .
D gene: .
V gene: TRBV7-9
J gene: TRBJ1-5
CDR3 DNA: TGTGCCAGCAGCTTAGGAGTCACGGTTAATCAGCCCCAGCATTTT
CDR3 protein: CASSLGVTVNQPQHF

clone size: few
D gene: .
V gene: TRBV2
J gene: TRBJ1-1
CDR3 DNA: TGTGCCAGCAGTGGGTTACAGAGAAACACTGAAGCTTTCTTT
CDR3 protein: CASSGLQRNTEAFF

clone size: .
D gene: TRBD1
V gene: TRBV23-1
J gene: TRBJ1-4
CDR3 DNA: TGCGCCAGCAGCTGGGCGACAGGGGGAGATGAAAAACTGTTTTTT
CDR3 protein: CASSWATGGDEKLFF

clone size: .
D gene: TRBD2
V gene: TRBV19
J gene: TRBJ2-2
CDR3 DNA: TGTGCCAGTAGTATTAGCGGGGGAAACACCGGGGAGCTGTTTTTT
CDR3 protein: CASSISGGNTGELFF

clone size: .
D gene: .
V gene: TRBV28
J gene: TRBJ1-1
CDR3 DNA: TGTGCCAGCAGTTTAGCCGGACAGATGAACACTGAAGCTTTCTTT
CDR3 protein: CASSLAGQMNTEAFF

clone size: .
D gene: .
V gene: TRBV28
J gene: TRBJ1-4
CDR3 DNA: TGTGCCAGCAGTTCCTCCGGGGTTGAAAAACTGTTTTTT
CDR3 protein: CASSSSGVEKLFF

clone size: .
D gene: TRBD1
V gene: TRBV28
J gene: TRBJ1-4
CDR3 DNA: TGTGCCAGCAGCTCAGGGACAGGGGGCTTGATGCTGTTTTTT
CDR3 protein: CASSSGTGGLMLFF

clone size: .
D gene: TRBD1
V gene: TRBV18
J gene: TRBJ1-1
CDR3 DNA: TGTGCCAGCTCACCACCGCTTCAGGGGGCTGAAGCTTTCTTT
CDR3 protein: CASSPPLQGAEAFF

clone size: once
D gene: TRBD2
V gene: TRBV19
J gene: TRBJ2-5
CDR3 DNA: TGTGCCTGTCGGGACTACCAACAAGAGACCCAGTACTTC
CDR3 protein: CACRDYQQETQYF

clone size: .
D gene: TRBD1
V gene: TRBV7-2
J gene: TRBJ2-7
CDR3 DNA: TGTGCCAGCAGCATAGGACAGGGTAACTACGAGCAGTACTTC
CDR3 protein: CASSIGQGNYEQYF

clone size: .
D gene: TRBD2
V gene: TRBV27
J gene: TRBJ2-7
CDR3 DNA: TGTGCCAGCAGTTTAACGAGCGGGAGAAGTAACGAGCAGTACTTC
CDR3 protein: CASSLTSGRSNEQYF

clone size: .
D gene: .
V gene: TRBV19
J gene: TRBJ2-5
CDR3 DNA: TGTGCCAGTAGTCCCGACCAAGAGACCCAGTACTTC
CDR3 protein: CASSPDQETQYF

clone size: .
D gene: TRBD1
V gene: TRBV19
J gene: TRBJ2-1
CDR3 DNA: TGTGCCAGTAGTATAGAGGGACAGGGGCGCAATGAGCAGTTCTTC
CDR3 protein: CASSIEGQGRNEQFF

clone size: .
D gene: TRBD1
V gene: TRBV5-1
J gene: TRBJ2-6
CDR3 DNA: TGCGCCAGCAGCTTGCCAGGGACAGGGGCTTCTAAGGCCAACGTCCTGACTTTC
CDR3 protein: CASSLPGTGASKANVLTF

clone size: .
D gene: .
V gene: TRBV7-2
J gene: TRBJ2-2
CDR3 DNA: TGTGCCAGCAGCTTAAGGGGGGGAGTCGCCGGGGAGCTGTTTTTT
CDR3 protein: CASSLRGGVAGELFF

clone size: .
D gene: TRBD1
V gene: TRBV5-1
J gene: TRBJ2-3
CDR3 DNA: TGCGCCAGCAGCTTGGGTACAGGGGGGATAGATACGCAGTATTTT
CDR3 protein: CASSLGTGGIDTQYF

clone size: once
D gene: .
V gene: TRBV5-6
J gene: TRBJ1-5
CDR3 DNA: TGTGCCAGCAGCAGCAGGAATCAGCCCCAGCATTTT
CDR3 protein: CASSSRNQPQHF

clone size: .
D gene: TRBD1
V gene: TRBV7-9
J gene: TRBJ2-3
CDR3 DNA: TGTTCCAGCAGCCCCCCCGGGACAGGAAGGACAGATACGCAGTATTTT
CDR3 protein: CSSSPPGTGRTDTQYF

clone size: .
D gene: .
V gene: TRBV5-6
J gene: TRBJ1-5
CDR3 DNA: TGTGCCAGCAGCTTGAGGGGTCTTTTCGATCAGCCCCAGCATTTT
CDR3 protein: CASSLRGLFDQPQHF

clone size: .
D gene: TRBD1
V gene: TRBV19
J gene: TRBJ2-7
CDR3 DNA: TGTGCCAGTAGTATACGGACAGGGATTGACGAGCAGTACTTC
CDR3 protein: CASSIRTGIDEQYF

clone size: .
D gene: TRBD2
V gene: TRBV4-3
J gene: TRBJ2-7
CDR3 DNA: TGCGCCAGCAGCCAAGCTAGCGGGAGCTCCTACGAGCAGTACTTC
CDR3 protein: CASSQASGSSYEQYF

clone size: .
D gene: .
V gene: TRBV20-1
J gene: TRBJ2-5
CDR3 DNA: TGCAGTCTCTTATTCGGAGAGACCCAGTACTTC
CDR3 protein: CSLLFGETQYF

clone size: .
D gene: TRBD1
V gene: TRBV14
J gene: TRBJ2-7
CDR3 DNA: TGTGCCAGCAGCCCTAGACAGGGAGCATACGAGCAGTACTTC
CDR3 protein: CASSPRQGAYEQYF

clone size: .
D gene: .
V gene: TRBV6-6
J gene: TRBJ2-1
CDR3 DNA: TGTGCCAGCAGGCCCTACAGCTCTGGGCAGTTCTTC
CDR3 protein: CASRPYSSGQFF

clone size: .
D gene: TRBD2
V gene: TRBV25-1
J gene: TRBJ2-5
CDR3 DNA: TGTGCCAGCAGTGAATATTTACGGACTAGCGGGAAATATGAGACCCAGTACTTC
CDR3 protein: CASSEYLRTSGKYETQYF

clone size: .
D gene: TRBD1
V gene: TRBV5-1
J gene: TRBJ2-7
CDR3 DNA: TGCGCCAGCAGCTTGGAAACCACAGGGGGCAGCCAGTACTTC
CDR3 protein: CASSLETTGGSQYF

clone size: .
D gene: .
V gene: TRBV7-8
J gene: TRBJ1-1
CDR3 DNA: TGTGCCAGCAGCTTAGATTCTAACACTGAAGCTTTCTTT
CDR3 protein: CASSLDSNTEAFF

clone size: .
D gene: .
V gene: TRBV5-6
J gene: TRBJ2-7
CDR3 DNA: TGTGCCAGCAGCCCTGGAGCGGGTCCCTACGAGCAGTACTTC
CDR3 protein: CASSPGAGPYEQYF

clone size: once
D gene: .
V gene: TRBV2
J gene: TRBJ2-3
CDR3 DNA: TGTGCCAGCGCAAGCCTCACAGATACGCAGTATTTT
CDR3 protein: CASASLTDTQYF

clone size: .
D gene: .
V gene: TRBV2
J gene: TRBJ1-5
CDR3 DNA: TGTGCCAGCAGTGAAGCGCGGCGGGGTCAGCCCCAGCATTTT
CDR3 protein: CASSEARRGQPQHF

clone size: .
D gene: .
V gene: TRBV29-1
J gene: TRBJ1-1
CDR3 DNA: TGCAGCGTCCGAGTCGTCCCGAGGACTGAAGCTTTCTTT
CDR3 protein: CSVRVVPRTEAFF